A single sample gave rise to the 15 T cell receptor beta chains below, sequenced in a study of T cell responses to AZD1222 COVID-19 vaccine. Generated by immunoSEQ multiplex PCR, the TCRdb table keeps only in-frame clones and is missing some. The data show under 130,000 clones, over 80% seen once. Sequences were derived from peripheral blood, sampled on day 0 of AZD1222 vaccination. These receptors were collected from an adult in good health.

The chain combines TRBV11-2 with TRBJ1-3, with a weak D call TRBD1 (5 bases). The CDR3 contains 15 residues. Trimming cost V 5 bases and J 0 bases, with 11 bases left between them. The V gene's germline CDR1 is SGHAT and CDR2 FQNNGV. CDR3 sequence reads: CASSAGLNSGNTIYF. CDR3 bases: TGTGCCAGCAGCGCGGGACTGAACTCTGGAAACACCATATATTTT.

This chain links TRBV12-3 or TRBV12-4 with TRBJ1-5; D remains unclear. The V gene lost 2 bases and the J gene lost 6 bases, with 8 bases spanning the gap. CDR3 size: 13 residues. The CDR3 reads CASSLNPTQPQHF. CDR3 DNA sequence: TGTGCCAGCAGTTTAAACCCCACTCAGCCCCAGCATTTT.

The CDR3 DNA reads TGTGCCAGCAGCTTTGGACAGGGGTATGGCTACACCTTC. This sequence encodes CASSFGQGYGYTF. The J gene is TRBJ1-2, the V gene TRBV7-9; 9 nucleotides line up with TRBD1. CDR3 length equals 13 residues. The V gene end was trimmed by 3 bases and the J gene end by 5 bases; junction bases not matched to a gene: 1. CDR1 is SEHNR, CDR2 FQNEAQ, per germline (reference sequence).

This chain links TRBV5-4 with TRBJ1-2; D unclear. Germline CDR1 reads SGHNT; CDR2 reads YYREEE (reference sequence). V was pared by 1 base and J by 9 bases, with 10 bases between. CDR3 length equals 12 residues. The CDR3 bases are TGTGCCAGCAGCTTGCGACCCAAGAGCTACACCTTC. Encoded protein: CASSLRPKSYTF.

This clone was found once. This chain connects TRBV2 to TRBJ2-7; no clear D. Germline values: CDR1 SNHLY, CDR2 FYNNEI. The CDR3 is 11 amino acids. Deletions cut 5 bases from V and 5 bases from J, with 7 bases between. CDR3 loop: CASSFRNEQYF. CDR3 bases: TGTGCCAGCAGTTTCCGGAACGAGCAGTACTTC.

CDR3 sequence reads: CASSQAPGLAYTDTQYF. The CDR3 DNA sequence: TGTGCCAGCAGCCAGGCTCCGGGACTAGCCTACACAGATACGCAGTATTTT. The chain uses TRBV3-1 (or the pseudogene TRBV3-2) and TRBJ2-3; TRBD2 aligns across 9 bases. Germline assignment: CDR1 LGHDT and CDR2 YNNKEL (reference sequence). J gave up 2 bases and V 3 bases, and 9 bases lay outside the gene matches. The CDR3 runs to 17 residues.

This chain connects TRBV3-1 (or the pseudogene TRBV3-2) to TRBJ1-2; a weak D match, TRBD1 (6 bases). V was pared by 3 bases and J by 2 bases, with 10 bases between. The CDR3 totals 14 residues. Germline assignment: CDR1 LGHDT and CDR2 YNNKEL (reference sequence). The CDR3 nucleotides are TGTGCCAGCAGCCAGGGGGCAGTCAACTATGGCTACACCTTC. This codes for CASSQGAVNYGYTF.

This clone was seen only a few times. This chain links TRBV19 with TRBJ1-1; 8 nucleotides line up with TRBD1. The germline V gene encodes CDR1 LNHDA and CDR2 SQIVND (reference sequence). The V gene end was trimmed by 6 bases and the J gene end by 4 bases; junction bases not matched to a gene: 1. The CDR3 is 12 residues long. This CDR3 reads CASRDRVTEAFF. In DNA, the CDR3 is TGTGCCAGTAGGGACAGGGTCACTGAAGCTTTCTTT.

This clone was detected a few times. DNA for the CDR3: TGTGCCAGTAGTATAGATCTTCCCTACGAGCAGTACTTC. Translating it yields CASSIDLPYEQYF. This chain links TRBV19 with TRBJ2-7; D is unclear. Germline lookup yields CDR1 LNHDA and CDR2 SQIVND (reference sequence). CDR3 length equals 13 residues. With 0 bases removed from V and 2 bases from J, the gap between germline ends came to 5 bases.

The CDR3 loop reads CASSMVQGKYNEQFF. CDR3 in DNA: TGTGCCAGTAGTATGGTACAGGGAAAATACAATGAGCAGTTCTTC. V is TRBV19 and J is TRBJ2-1; possibly TRBD1 for D (6 bases). Trimming cost V 3 bases and J 4 bases, with 13 bases left between them. Germline CDR1 and CDR2: LNHDA and SQIVND (reference sequence). CDR3 size: 15 residues.

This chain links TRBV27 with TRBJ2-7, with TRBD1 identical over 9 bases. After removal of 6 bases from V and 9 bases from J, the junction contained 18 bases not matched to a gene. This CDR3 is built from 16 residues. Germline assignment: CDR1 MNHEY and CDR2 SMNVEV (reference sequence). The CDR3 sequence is CASRDRGRHSYVGQYF. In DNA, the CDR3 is TGTGCCAGCAGGGACAGGGGTCGTCACTCCTACGTTGGGCAGTACTTC.

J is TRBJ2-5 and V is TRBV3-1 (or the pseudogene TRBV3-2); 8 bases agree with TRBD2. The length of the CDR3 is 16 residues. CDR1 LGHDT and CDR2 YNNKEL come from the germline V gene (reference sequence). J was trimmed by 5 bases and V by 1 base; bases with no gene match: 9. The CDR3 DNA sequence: TGTGCCAGCAGCCAAGTCCGGGCGGGGGGTGGCGAGACCCAGTACTTC. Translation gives CASSQVRAGGGETQYF.

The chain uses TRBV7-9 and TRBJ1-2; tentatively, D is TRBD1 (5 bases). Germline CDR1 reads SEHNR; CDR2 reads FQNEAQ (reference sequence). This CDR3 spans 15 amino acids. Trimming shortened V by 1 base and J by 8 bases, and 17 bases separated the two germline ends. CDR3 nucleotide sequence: TGTGCCAGCAGCTTAGTAGACCGCGCAGGGAGGGGCTACACCTTC. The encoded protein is CASSLVDRAGRGYTF.

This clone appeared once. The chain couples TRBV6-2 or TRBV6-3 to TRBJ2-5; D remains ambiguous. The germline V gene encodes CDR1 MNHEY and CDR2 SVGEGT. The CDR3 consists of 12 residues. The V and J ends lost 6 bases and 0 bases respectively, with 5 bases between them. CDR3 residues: CASSWYQETQYF. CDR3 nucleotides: TGTGCCAGCAGCTGGTACCAAGAGACCCAGTACTTC.

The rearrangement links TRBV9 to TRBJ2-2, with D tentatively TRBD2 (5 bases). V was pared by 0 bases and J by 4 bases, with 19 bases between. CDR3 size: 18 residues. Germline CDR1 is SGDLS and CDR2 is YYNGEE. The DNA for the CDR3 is TGTGCCAGCAGCGTAGCGATGAGGGTGATTACCTCCACCGGGGAGCTGTTTTTT. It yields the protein CASSVAMRVITSTGELFF. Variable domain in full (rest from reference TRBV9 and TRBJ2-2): DSGVTQTPKHLITATGQRVTLRCSPRSGDLSVYWYQQSLDQGLQFLIQYYNGEERAKGNILERFSAQQFPDLHSELNLSSLELGDSALYFCASSVAMRVITSTGELFFGEGSRLTVL.